The subject of this entry is one TCR beta chain. Its antigen is unknown. Base qualities were left out, and no much larger clone turns up one base away. These data belong to a study of T cells after posttransplantation cyclophosphamide (dated by TCRdb to 2016 to 2017). Looking at the study overall: Using TRB sequencing, the study followed how the T cell repertoire reconstituted after myeloablative bone marrow transplantation in which posttransplantation cyclophosphamide served as GVHD prophylaxis. Public TRB sequences were queried against a database of over 3,000 sequences associated with responses to pathogens, tumor antigens, self-antigens and alloantigens. Samples from 35 to 45 PTCy-treated patients, along with samples from 15 to 20 of their related bone marrow donors, underwent antigen receptor sequencing. Because TRA and TRB clonality correlated tightly in roughly nine samples, the subsequent TCR analyses were limited to TRB only. Up to roughly 3 additional blood samples from 2 to 5.2 years after transplant were also TRB-sequenced in 3 patients, as was pretransplant blood from several patients. Blood from all 35 or so PTCy patients who had 1-year posttransplant specimens underwent TRB sequencing. The study at large found these results: At 1-2 months, donor-recipient similarity was low but rose over the first year, and the later blood repertoires were often dominated by donor CD8+ memory clones. The TRB repertoires of T cells infiltrating skin or the GI tract showed only limited overlap with the TRB repertoires found in blood. Across the approximately 47 patients, TRB clonality was highly associated with recipient CMV seropositivity and CMV reactivation, and diversity with PTCy was similar to that in the CNI/methotrexate controls.

Genomic DNA was the input for TRB sequencing, which was run either with the immunoSEQ assay at survey resolution or with the hsTCRB kit. The original methods were these. The immunoSEQ software was used for initial read processing, and the LymphoSeq R package was used for repertoire analyses. For each TRB dataset, clonality was calculated as 1 minus normalized Shannon entropy, and the Gini coefficient was computed as well. To infer phenotypes in unsorted samples, TRB sequences from sorted subsets of the recipient or donor were mapped onto unsorted samples from the same recipient. Drawn from immuneACCESS, this table holds only the in-frame rearrangements with V and J called that TCRdb kept. Clones are partly lost; checked studies trace under half to an unresolved V gene and leave the rest unexplained. That table supplies the V and J calls and clone size; D and trimming were determined from the DNA. The sample table holds fewer than 35,000 clones, of which more than 85% were seen once. The ten largest clones add up to approximately 0.1% of the sample.

To count as naive, T cells had to be viable CD3+CD4+ or CD3+CD8+ cells with a CCR7+CD45RA+CD45RO-CD95-CD27+CD28+ profile. Related bone marrow donors provided peripheral blood samples on the day of marrow donation. Peripheral blood and bone marrow mononuclear cells were isolated by Ficoll-Hypaque density centrifugation and cryopreserved. CD4+ and CD8+ T cells, including naive and memory subsets, were sorted by FACS on a FACSAria II. The CDR1 and CDR2 encoded by the germline V gene (reference sequence) are LNHDA and SQIVND. The CDR3 measures 14 amino acids from cysteine to phenylalanine. The DNA shown is the 42-base CDR3, in frame from base 1. V is cut by 4 bases and J by 3 bases, and the space between the germline ends is 11 bases.

The chain joins TRBV19 to TRBJ2-3; the D gene is possibly TRBD1, with 5 bases matching. The sequence came from a man aged 25 to 40 in good health and a related stem cell transplant donor. Sequenced sample: naive CD4+ T cells sorted from blood. CDR3 sequence: CASSTQGRTDTQYF. The bases read TGTGCCAGTAGTACGCAGGGCAGGACAGATACGCAGTATTTT.